This T cell receptor (beta chain) was identified during a study of identifying expanded T cells in peripheral blood. Libraries were prepared by immunoSEQ multiplex PCR; TCRdb keeps only in-frame clonotypes and omits some of them. The sample carries 75,000 to 100,000 clones, about 89% recorded once. The V gene end was trimmed by 3 bases and the J gene end by 4 bases; junction bases not matched to a gene: 4. Per germline, CDR1 SGHNT and CDR2 YYREEE (reference sequence). The CDR3 runs 15 residues. Sequencing was carried out using blood. The chain combines TRBV5-4 with TRBJ2-3, with TRBD2 matching over 11 bases. The receptor's source is a person aged 18 to 69 in good health. CDR3 protein: CASSSTSGTSDTQYF. DNA of the CDR3: TGTGCCAGCAGCTCGACTAGCGGGACATCAGATACGCAGTATTTT.